This T cell receptor beta chain comes out of a study of shared T cell receptors in the human thymus. Germline CDR1 SGDLS, CDR2 YYNGEE. The V segment lost 3 bases and the J segment 4 bases; nucleotides outside the gene matches: 9. The CDR3 extends over 17 amino acids. The protocol was immunoSEQ multiplex PCR, while the TCRdb copy is restricted to in-frame clones and leaves out a portion. In the table there are 630,000 or so clones, 80% to 90% of which are singletons. The same data also contributed to another study, on human thymus T cells.

The chain employs TRBV9 and TRBJ2-7, with TRBD2 matching 14 bases. Sequenced: thymocytes. The source is a boy younger than two with a congenital heart defect. This CDR3 is CASSEGTSGSRSYEQYF. DNA for the CDR3: TGTGCCAGCAGCGAGGGGACTAGCGGGAGTAGAAGTTACGAGCAGTACTTC.